The clone carrying this T cell receptor beta chain has ten or more counts. Germline CDR1 reads LNHNV; CDR2 reads YYDKDF (reference sequence). The CDR3 totals 14 residues. V lost 0 bases, J lost 0 bases, and 5 bases lay in between. The sample originates from a study of T-cell reconstitution after alpha-beta-depleted transplantation in children. Unique molecular identifiers were incorporated when the TCRbeta library was constructed. TCRdb redid the calling of the PCR reads with MiXCR, one entry per CDR3 protein. The data show about 92,000 distinct CDR3 sequences, with approximately 12% seen just once and approximately 15% held by the top ten.

The gene calls are TRBV15 and TRBJ1-1; the D is unclear. The sample in question was PBMCs from the stem cell graft donor, obtained from the stem cell graft. The receptor was derived from a human donor who donated a stem cell graft to a child with inherited bone marrow failure. CDR3 amino acids: CATSRDGLNTEAFF. CDR3 bases: TGTGCCACCAGCAGAGACGGACTGAACACTGAAGCTTTCTTT.